One and the same sample provided the 27 T cell receptor beta chains below, sequenced in a study of blood T cell repertoires in COVID-19. Assay: immunoSEQ multiplex PCR; the TCRdb copy retains only in-frame clones and omits some. The data show about 130,000 clones, around 81% seen once. Material for sequencing was peripheral blood. Receptors were obtained from a human donor in a cohort sampled during active COVID-19.

The V and J genes are TRBV30 and TRBJ1-6; TRBD1 aligns across 9 bases. V was clipped by 2 bases and J by 8 bases; unmatched bases: 4. The CDR3 is made up of 14 amino acids. Germline assignment: CDR1 GTSNPN and CDR2 SVGIG (reference sequence). This CDR3 reads CAWSTGTGYSPLHF. CDR3 sequence (DNA): TGTGCCTGGAGTACCGGGACAGGGTATTCACCCCTCCACTTT.

This chain links TRBV27 with TRBJ2-2; 8 bases line up with TRBD2. The germline V gene has CDR1 MNHEY and CDR2 SMNVEV (reference sequence). V trimming: 5 bases; J trimming: 1 base; junction bases outside the gene matches: 6. The CDR3 length is 16 residues. The CDR3 region has the DNA TGTGCCAGCAGTCTGAGCGGGGGCCTGAACACCGGGGAGCTGTTTTTT. Its protein is CASSLSGGLNTGELFF.

This clone occurred many times. The rearrangement links TRBV28 to TRBJ1-2; 7 bases are a match to TRBD1. Germline-derived CDR1 and CDR2 are MDHEN and SYDVKM. The trim removed 3 bases at V and 4 bases at J, leaving 2 bases unmatched. CDR3 length: 13 residues. The CDR3 reads CASSLRGPYGYTF. For the CDR3, the DNA is TGTGCCAGCAGTTTGAGGGGGCCCTATGGCTACACCTTC.

The chain couples TRBV9 to TRBJ2-1, with D maybe TRBD2 (5 bases). The CDR3 runs to 14 residues. Germline-derived CDR1 and CDR2 are SGDLS and YYNGEE. Trimming shortened V by 0 bases and J by 6 bases, and 10 bases separated the two germline ends. Here the CDR3 DNA reads TGTGCCAGCAGCGTAGAGGGAGCCGCCAATGAGCAGTTCTTC. Amino acids: CASSVEGAANEQFF.

This clone was observed a few times. The chain recombines TRBV5-1 with TRBJ2-2; D is unclear. Trimming cost V 2 bases and J 6 bases, with 8 bases left between them. Germline V gene data show CDR1 as SGHRS and CDR2 as YFSETQ. The CDR3 consists of 13 residues. The CDR3 spells CASSFRFPGELFF. As DNA, the CDR3 is TGCGCCAGCAGCTTCAGATTTCCCGGGGAGCTGTTTTTT. The full variable domain, completed using reference TRBV5-1 and TRBJ2-2, is KAGVTQTPRYLIKTRGQQVTLSCSPISGHRSVSWYQQTPGQGLQFLFEYFSETQRNKGNFPGRFSGRQFSNSRSEMNVSTLELGDSALYLCASSFRFPGELFFGEGSRLTVL.

This sequence joins TRBV6-5 and TRBJ2-7; 8 bases are shared with TRBD1. Germline CDR1 reads MNHEY; CDR2 reads SVGAGI. This CDR3 is built from 15 residues. The trim removed 2 bases at V and 3 bases at J, leaving 6 bases unmatched. CDR3 coding DNA: TGTGCCAGCAGTTACGGACAGGGAGGTGTCTACGAGCAGTACTTC. As protein: CASSYGQGGVYEQYF.

This clone showed up just a few times. The gene calls are TRBV5-4 and TRBJ1-1; D possibly corresponds to TRBD1 (6 bases). CDR1 and CDR2 (germline): SGHNT, YYREEE (reference sequence). This CDR3 comprises 13 residues. The V and J ends lost 4 bases and 12 bases respectively, with 19 bases between them. Written as DNA, the CDR3 is TGTGCCAGCAGCCCCACTCAGAACAGGGAACCTTTCTTT. Amino acids: CASSPTQNREPFF.

This chain links TRBV30 with TRBJ2-7; no firm D call. The germline V gene has CDR1 GTSNPN and CDR2 SVGIG (reference sequence). The CDR3 totals 12 residues. Trimming removed 1 base from V and 1 base from J, with 5 bases in between. CDR3 coding DNA: TGTGCCTGGAGTGACCAGTCCTACGAGCAGTACTTC. It translates to CAWSDQSYEQYF.

This rearrangement joins TRBV11-2 to TRBJ1-3; 9 bases fit TRBD1. The CDR3 totals 16 residues. The V gene end was trimmed by 4 bases and the J gene end by 4 bases; junction bases not matched to a gene: 8. CDR1 and CDR2 from the germline V gene are SGHAT and FQNNGV. Here the CDR3 DNA reads TGTGCCAGCAGCTCTCCGGGACAGGGAAGAGGAAACACCATATATTTT. Protein product: CASSSPGQGRGNTIYF.

V gene TRBV24-1 combines with J gene TRBJ2-1; D remains unclear. CDR3 length: 13 residues. V lost 1 base to trimming and J lost 10 bases, with 10 bases between them. Per germline, CDR1 KGHDR and CDR2 SFDVKD. The CDR3 DNA sequence: TGTGCCACCAGTGATTTTGGGCGTGACGAGCAGTTCTTC. It codes for CATSDFGRDEQFF.

The chain uses TRBV6-1 and TRBJ1-5, with a weak D call TRBD1 (6 bases). The germline V and J ends were trimmed by 2 bases and 6 bases, with 11 bases remaining between them. Looked up from germline, CDR1 is MNHNS and CDR2 is SASEGT. This CDR3 is built from 14 residues. The CDR3 here is CASSEFRGGQPQHF. The CDR3 region has the DNA TGTGCCAGCAGTGAATTCAGGGGTGGTCAGCCCCAGCATTTT.

The V gene is TRBV19, the J gene TRBJ1-4, with D tentatively TRBD1 (5 bases). Trimming took off 3 bases at V and 0 bases at J, with 8 bases between the two ends. Germline lookup yields CDR1 LNHDA and CDR2 SQIVND (reference sequence). This CDR3 comprises 15 residues. In DNA, the CDR3 is TGTGCCAGTAGTATCCAGGGCGCAACTAATGAAAAACTGTTTTTT. As protein: CASSIQGATNEKLFF.

This clone occurred a few times. The chain carries TRBV28 and TRBJ1-1; D perhaps matches TRBD1 (6 bases). Looked up from germline, CDR1 is MDHEN and CDR2 is SYDVKM. CDR3 length: 12 amino acids. The germline V and J ends were trimmed by 6 bases and 6 bases, with 11 bases remaining between them. Here the CDR3 DNA reads TGTGCCAGCAGCCAGGGGTGGGCTGAAGCTTTCTTT. Residues: CASSQGWAEAFF.

The J gene is TRBJ1-3, the V gene TRBV28, with 10 bases lining up with TRBD1. Germline CDR1 is MDHEN and CDR2 is SYDVKM. Unmatched junction bases numbered 7, after V lost 2 bases and J lost 3 bases. The CDR3 sequence is 17 residues long. The CDR3: CASSLLTGTGVGNTIYF. CDR3 sequence (DNA): TGTGCCAGCAGTTTACTCACTGGGACAGGGGTTGGAAACACCATATATTTT.

The rearrangement links TRBV7-9 to TRBJ1-3; D possibly corresponds to TRBD1 (6 bases). CDR1 and CDR2 (germline): SEHNR, FQNEAQ (reference sequence). Trimming took 5 bases from V and 0 from J, leaving 23 bases between them. CDR3 length: 19 amino acids. The CDR3 nucleotides are TGTGCCAGCAGCCAGACCGATATCACAGGGATTGTCTCTGGAAACACCATATATTTT. It specifies CASSQTDITGIVSGNTIYF.

This rearrangement joins TRBV18 to TRBJ2-3; D is undetermined. CDR1 and CDR2 (germline): KGHSH, LQKENI. The CDR3 runs 13 residues. V was pared by 2 bases and J by 2 bases, with 5 bases between. The DNA of the CDR3 is TGTGCCAGCTCACCAAGAGTCACAGATACGCAGTATTTT. It translates to CASSPRVTDTQYF.

The CDR3 sequence is CASRPGDLNQPQHF. The DNA for the CDR3 is TGTGCCAGCAGGCCGGGGGATCTAAATCAGCCCCAGCATTTT. This chain uses TRBV2 with TRBJ1-5, with a possible D match to TRBD1 (5 bases). The CDR3 runs to 14 residues. V was clipped by 6 bases and J by 4 bases, with 13 bases between them. The V gene's germline CDR1 is SNHLY and CDR2 FYNNEI.

The table lists this clone with a few counts. This chain joins TRBV3-1 (or the pseudogene TRBV3-2) and TRBJ2-4; TRBD2 agrees at 9 bases. J gave up 9 bases and V 0 bases, and 15 bases lay outside the gene matches. Germline lookup yields CDR1 LGHDT and CDR2 YNNKEL (reference sequence). The CDR3 contains 18 residues. CDR3 region: CASSQDHTGGGALGIQYF. As DNA, the CDR3 is TGTGCCAGCAGCCAAGATCACACTGGCGGGGGGGCTCTGGGCATTCAGTACTTC.

CDR3: CASSGYTGGTNYGYTF. The CDR3 coding sequence is TGTGCCAGCAGTGGATATACAGGGGGGACTAACTATGGCTACACCTTC. V gene TRBV2 combines with J gene TRBJ1-2; 8 bases are a match to TRBD1. This CDR3 spans 16 amino acids. V trimming: 4 bases; J trimming: 0 bases; junction bases outside the gene matches: 7. CDR1 and CDR2 from the germline V gene are SNHLY and FYNNEI.

The rearrangement uses TRBV28 and TRBJ2-1; no clear D gene. The germline V gene has CDR1 MDHEN and CDR2 SYDVKM. This CDR3 region has 14 residues. Trimming removed 6 bases from V and 4 bases from J, with 13 bases in between. CDR3 protein: CASSFIQSYNEQFF. The CDR3 DNA reads TGTGCCAGCAGCTTTATACAGAGTTACAATGAGCAGTTCTTC.

The chain couples TRBV29-1 to TRBJ2-1; no reliable D call. Germline values: CDR1 SQVTM, CDR2 ANQGSEA. Trimming removed 4 bases at V and 1 base at J, with 8 bases between. The CDR3 covers 13 residues. In nucleotides, the CDR3 is TGCAGCGTTGTGGCGGTATCCTACAATGAGCAGTTCTTC. This gives the protein CSVVAVSYNEQFF.

The chain carries TRBV27 and TRBJ1-4, with 11 bases identical to TRBD1. V lost 4 bases and J lost 7; bases outside the gene matches: 2. Germline V gene data show CDR1 as MNHEY and CDR2 as SMNVEV (reference sequence). The CDR3 has 14 residues. CDR3: CASSWDRGGEKLFF. CDR3 nucleotide sequence: TGTGCCAGCAGTTGGGACAGGGGGGGTGAAAAACTGTTTTTT.

The chain employs TRBV5-8 and TRBJ1-2, with D tentatively TRBD1 (6 bases). This CDR3 region has 15 residues. Germline loops: CDR1 SGHTS, CDR2 YDEGEE. V was trimmed by 4 bases and J by 3 bases, leaving 16 bases between them. The CDR3 DNA reads TGTGCCAGCAGCATACGGCGACAGGACCACTATGGCTACACCTTC. This sequence encodes CASSIRRQDHYGYTF.

The chain has TRBV15 and TRBJ1-5; the D gene is possibly TRBD1 (6 bases). This CDR3 is built from 14 residues. CDR1 and CDR2 from the germline V gene are LNHNV and YYDKDF (reference sequence). V gave up 8 bases and J gave up 7 bases, with 18 bases separating them. CDR3 residues: CATGVRGAGQPQHF. In nucleotides, the CDR3 is TGTGCCACCGGCGTTCGGGGGGCCGGGCAGCCCCAGCATTTT.

The CDR3 DNA follows: TGCGCCAGCAGTGAGGTGAACAGGGGGCATGGAGGCTACACCTTC. As protein: CASSEVNRGHGGYTF. The genes are TRBV10-2 and TRBJ1-2; 9 positions match TRBD1. The V gene's germline CDR1 is WSHSY and CDR2 SAAADI. The CDR3 is 15 amino acids. The trim removed 2 bases at V and 8 bases at J, leaving 9 bases unmatched.

The chain uses TRBV7-9 and TRBJ1-5; TRBD1 agrees at 9 bases. Losses at the gene ends were 10 bases for V and 0 bases for J; bases not matched to a gene: 13. Looked up from germline, CDR1 is SEHNR and CDR2 is FQNEAQ (reference sequence). CDR3 length: 17 residues. CDR3 DNA sequence: TGTGCCAACCGACAGGGGGACCCAAGTCATAGCAATCAGCCCCAGCATTTT. Its protein is CANRQGDPSHSNQPQHF.

This clone showed up just a few times. The chain recombines TRBV5-1 with TRBJ2-1; D may be TRBD2 (6 bases). Germline CDR1 reads SGHRS; CDR2 reads YFSETQ. With 4 bases removed from V and 9 bases from J, the gap between germline ends came to 23 bases. CDR3 length: 16 residues. The CDR3 is CASSPLHSGGTGEQFF. CDR3 coding DNA: TGCGCCAGCAGCCCCCTCCATTCAGGAGGGACTGGTGAGCAGTTCTTC.